These 23 T cell receptor beta chains share one sample of origin, sequenced in a study of OX40 agonist ivuxolimab in advanced cancers. TCRdb's table, derived via immunoSEQ multiplex PCR, lists solely in-frame clones and lacks some. Here the sample spans around 80,000 clones, 85% being singletons. The specimen comprised CD4+ or CD8+ T cells sorted from blood, sampled in a trial of the OX40 agonist ivuxolimab. The origin of the receptors is an adult with an advanced solid tumor such as melanoma, head and neck, liver or kidney cancer.

The V and J genes are TRBV4-1 and TRBJ1-2, with a weak D call TRBD1 (5 bases). Per the germline V gene, CDR1 is MGHRA and CDR2 is YSYEKL. This CDR3 has 14 amino acids. V was clipped by 1 base and J by 8 bases, with 14 bases between them. The CDR3 region has the DNA TGCGCCAGCAGCCAAGTCGAAGGGCAGGGCGGCTACACCTTC. Translating it yields CASSQVEGQGGYTF.

The V gene is TRBV7-9, the J gene TRBJ1-2; no definite D call. V was pared by 1 base and J by 4 bases, with 7 bases between. The germline V gene has CDR1 SEHNR and CDR2 FQNEAQ (reference sequence). This CDR3 comprises 13 residues. The CDR3 bases are TGTGCCAGCAGCTTAGGCTCCATCTATGGCTACACCTTC. This gives the protein CASSLGSIYGYTF.

This clone showed up just once. The V and J genes are TRBV14 and TRBJ2-7; D call uncertain. V was shortened by 4 bases and J by 4 bases, with 5 bases between the two germline ends. This CDR3 is built from 11 residues. The germline V gene encodes CDR1 SGHDN and CDR2 FVKESK. The CDR3 loop is CASSPGYEQYF. As DNA, the CDR3 is TGTGCCAGCAGCCCTGGGTACGAGCAGTACTTC.

The CDR3 is CASSPAGTGADQPQHF. The CDR3 nucleotides are TGTGCCAGCTCACCAGCCGGGACAGGGGCAGATCAGCCCCAGCATTTT. This chain connects TRBV18 to TRBJ1-5; 10 nucleotides match TRBD1. This CDR3 has 16 amino acids. From germline, CDR1 is KGHSH and CDR2 LQKENI. V was clipped by 2 bases and J by 5 bases; unmatched bases: 6.

The rearrangement uses TRBV6-4 and TRBJ1-2; tentative D call: TRBD1 (5 bases). Trimming stripped 3 bases from V and 8 bases from J, with 13 bases between. The CDR3 has 13 residues. Germline V lookup: CDR1 MRHNA, CDR2 SNTAGT. The CDR3 region is CASSEWQGGGYTF. Written as DNA, the CDR3 is TGTGCCAGCAGTGAGTGGCAGGGCGGCGGCTACACCTTC.

The chain has TRBV5-1 and TRBJ1-4; TRBD1 matches 7 bases. CDR3 length: 15 amino acids. Germline V CDR1 and CDR2: SGHRS, YFSETQ. The V segment lost 4 bases and the J segment 5 bases; nucleotides outside the gene matches: 8. The DNA for the CDR3 is TGCGCCAGCAGCCCCGGGGACAGACCAAATGAAAAACTGTTTTTT. This translates into CASSPGDRPNEKLFF.

The chain uses TRBV10-3 and TRBJ2-5, with D hard to call. Trimming stripped 2 bases from V and 5 bases from J, with 9 bases between. Germline V gene data show CDR1 as ENHRY and CDR2 as SYGVKD. The CDR3 has 13 residues. This CDR3 reads CAISEVGSETQYF. Here the CDR3 DNA reads TGTGCCATCAGTGAGGTGGGTTCCGAGACCCAGTACTTC.

The chain is built from TRBV27 and TRBJ1-2, with 8 bases aligning to TRBD1. Germline V gives CDR1 MNHEY, CDR2 SMNVEV (reference sequence). The trim removed 6 bases at V and 1 base at J, leaving 7 bases unmatched. This CDR3 has 15 residues. CDR3 in DNA: TGTGCCAGCAGCCATGGACAGGGCCTTAACTATGGCTACACCTTC. Amino acid sequence: CASSHGQGLNYGYTF.

The genes are TRBV11-3 and TRBJ1-4; D gene unclear. CDR1 and CDR2 from the germline V gene are SGHNT and YENEEA. The CDR3 consists of 14 residues. Trimming removed 3 bases from V and 4 bases from J, with 9 bases in between. The CDR3, as DNA: TGTGCCAGCAGCTTGGACGGATTTAATGAAAAACTGTTTTTT. This sequence encodes CASSLDGFNEKLFF. Supplemented by reference TRBV11-3 and TRBJ1-4, the full variable domain reads EAGVVQSPRYKIIEKKQPVAFWCNPISGHNTLYWYLQNLGQGPELLIRYENEEAVDDSQLPKDRFSAERLKGVDSTLKIQPAELGDSAVYLCASSLDGFNEKLFFGSGTQLSVL.

V gene TRBV6-1 combines with J gene TRBJ1-1; D is ambiguous. From germline, CDR1 is MNHNS and CDR2 SASEGT. The CDR3 consists of 12 residues. V dropped 3 bases and J dropped 5 bases, with 7 bases sitting between them. DNA of the CDR3: TGTGCCAGCAGTGATAGAGTGACTGAAGCTTTCTTT. Protein sequence: CASSDRVTEAFF.

The chain employs TRBV27 and TRBJ2-7, with D perhaps matching TRBD1 or TRBD2 (5 bases each). This CDR3 region has 15 residues. Germline V gene sequence: CDR1 MNHEY, CDR2 SMNVEV (reference sequence). With 5 bases removed from V and 2 bases from J, the gap between germline ends came to 16 bases. CDR3 loop: CASSTPPGRTYEQYF. The CDR3 nucleotides are TGTGCCAGCAGTACTCCTCCGGGACGGACCTACGAGCAGTACTTC.

The CDR3 loop reads CASSLVELGANVLTF. The CDR3 bases are TGCGCCAGCAGCTTGGTCGAGCTCGGGGCCAACGTCCTGACTTTC. The genes are TRBV5-1 and TRBJ2-6, with no clear D. With 0 bases removed from V and 4 bases from J, the gap between germline ends came to 8 bases. From germline, CDR1 is SGHRS and CDR2 YFSETQ. The CDR3 sequence is 15 residues long. The whole variable domain, filled in from reference TRBV5-1 and TRBJ2-6, reads KAGVTQTPRYLIKTRGQQVTLSCSPISGHRSVSWYQQTPGQGLQFLFEYFSETQRNKGNFPGRFSGRQFSNSRSEMNVSTLELGDSALYLCASSLVELGANVLTFGAGSRLTVL.

CDR3 amino acids: CASSSGTGYEQYF. The CDR3, as DNA: TGCGCCAGCAGCTCCGGGACAGGGTACGAGCAGTACTTC. This chain uses TRBV5-1 with TRBJ2-7; 9 nucleotides agree with TRBD1. CDR3 length: 13 amino acids. Trimming took 3 bases from V and 4 from J; bases not matched to a gene: 2. Germline V gene sequence: CDR1 SGHRS, CDR2 YFSETQ.

The chain joins TRBV6-4 to TRBJ1-1; 9 nucleotides match TRBD1. The CDR3 covers 14 residues. The V and J ends lost 6 bases and 5 bases, in that order; junction bases with no gene match: 7. The germline V gene encodes CDR1 MRHNA and CDR2 SNTAGT. CDR3 region: CASSRTGVSTEAFF. The CDR3 DNA is TGTGCCAGCAGCCGGACAGGGGTCAGTACTGAAGCTTTCTTT.

The CDR3 DNA is TGTGCCAGCAGCGACAGGGGGCGTGAAAAACTGTTTTTT. As protein: CASSDRGREKLFF. V usage is TRBV6-1 and J usage is TRBJ1-4; 10 bases are shared with TRBD1. The trim removed 6 bases at V and 7 bases at J, leaving 2 bases unmatched. The CDR3 totals 13 residues. Per the germline V gene, CDR1 is MNHNS and CDR2 is SASEGT.

The V and J genes are TRBV21-1 and TRBJ2-7; the table's D call, TRBD1, has no DNA check behind it. TRBV21-1 is a listed pseudogene. This CDR3 has 15 residues. CDR3 sequence (DNA): TGTGCCAGCAGCCAAAGGCCCGGGGACACCTACGAGCAGTACTTC. Its translation: CASSQRPGDTYEQYF.

The chain carries TRBV15 and TRBJ1-5; tentatively, D is TRBD1 (6 bases). Germline CDR1 reads LNHNV; CDR2 reads YYDKDF (reference sequence). This CDR3 has 15 residues. Trimming pared 0 bases from V and 3 bases from J, leaving 9 bases between. The CDR3 nucleotides are TGTGCCACCAGCAGAGAAACAGGGATCAATCAGCCCCAGCATTTT. This sequence encodes CATSRETGINQPQHF.

The chain combines TRBV5-4 with TRBJ1-3, with D possibly matching TRBD1 (5 bases). The length of the CDR3 is 14 residues. Germline CDR1 SGHNT, CDR2 YYREEE (reference sequence). Trimming took off 3 bases at V and 5 bases at J, with 12 bases between the two ends. The CDR3 DNA sequence: TGTGCCAGCAGCTCCCGAGGGGAAAGAAACACCATATATTTT. It yields the protein CASSSRGERNTIYF.

The chain uses TRBV5-5 and TRBJ2-7; unclear D gene. Germline CDR1 SGHKS, CDR2 YYEKEE (reference sequence). The ends were cut back, 2 bases at V and 2 bases at J, with 11 bases in the middle. The CDR3 extends over 14 amino acids. The CDR3 region has the DNA TGTGCCAGCAGCTTCAGCAGGTCCGCCTACGAGCAGTACTTC. It encodes CASSFSRSAYEQYF.

A single count supports this clone. The CDR3 loop is CASRLQASWAFF. CDR3 nucleotides: TGTGCCAGCAGGCTGCAAGCATCTTGGGCTTTCTTT. V gene TRBV5-8 combines with J gene TRBJ1-1; unclear D gene. The germline V gene has CDR1 SGHTS and CDR2 YDEGEE. Trimming removed 5 bases from V and 11 bases from J, with 16 bases in between. The length of the CDR3 is 12 residues.

The chain is built from TRBV5-1 and TRBJ2-5; TRBD1 matches at 10 bases. V trimming: 5 bases; J trimming: 3 bases; junction bases outside the gene matches: 1. CDR3 size: 13 residues. Germline V gene data show CDR1 as SGHRS and CDR2 as YFSETQ. CDR3 nucleotides: TGCGCCAGCAGAGGGACAGGGGAAGAGACCCAGTACTTC. This sequence encodes CASRGTGEETQYF.

The V call is TRBV7-2, the J call TRBJ2-1; 10 bases align to TRBD2. Germline trimming cut 3 bases from V and 9 bases from J; bases unmatched to any gene: 8. Germline loops: CDR1 SGHTA, CDR2 FQGNSA. The CDR3 length is 15 residues. In DNA, the CDR3 is TGTGCCAGCAGCTTTAATAGCGGGGGGTTCGGTGAGCAGTTCTTC. This translates into CASSFNSGGFGEQFF.

This clone was recorded once. The chain recombines TRBV5-6 with TRBJ1-5; possible D gene TRBD1, 6 bases. Germline-derived CDR1 and CDR2 are SGHDT and YYEEEE. Trimming removed 0 bases from V and 1 base from J, with 11 bases in between. CDR3 length: 16 residues. CDR3 DNA: TGTGCCAGCAGCTTGGGGGGCCAGGGGAGCAATCAGCCCCAGCATTTT. It codes for CASSLGGQGSNQPQHF.